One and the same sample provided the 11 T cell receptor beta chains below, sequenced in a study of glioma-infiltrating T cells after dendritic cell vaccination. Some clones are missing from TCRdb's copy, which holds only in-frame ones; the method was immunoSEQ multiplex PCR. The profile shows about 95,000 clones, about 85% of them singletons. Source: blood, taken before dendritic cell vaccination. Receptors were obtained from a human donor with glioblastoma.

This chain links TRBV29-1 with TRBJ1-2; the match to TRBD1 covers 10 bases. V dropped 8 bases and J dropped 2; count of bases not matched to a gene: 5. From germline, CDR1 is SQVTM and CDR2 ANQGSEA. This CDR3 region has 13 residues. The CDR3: CSFRDRGNYGYTF. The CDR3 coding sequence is TGCAGCTTCCGGGACAGGGGAAACTATGGCTACACCTTC.

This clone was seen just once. Here the CDR3 DNA reads TGTGCCAGCAGCCAACGACGACTAGGGACTGCCTGGGAGCAGTACTTC. As protein: CASSQRRLGTAWEQYF. The V and J genes are TRBV4-2 and TRBJ2-7; D is possibly TRBD2 (6 bases). From germline, CDR1 is LGHNA and CDR2 YNFKEQ. V lost 2 bases and J 7 bases, leaving 21 bases between the germline ends. This CDR3 region has 16 residues.

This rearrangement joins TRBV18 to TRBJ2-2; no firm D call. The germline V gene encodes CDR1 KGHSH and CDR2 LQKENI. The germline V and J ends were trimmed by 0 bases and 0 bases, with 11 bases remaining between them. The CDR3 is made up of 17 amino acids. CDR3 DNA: TGTGCCAGCTCACCACCGAACGCCCGAGCGAACACCGGGGAGCTGTTTTTT. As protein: CASSPPNARANTGELFF.

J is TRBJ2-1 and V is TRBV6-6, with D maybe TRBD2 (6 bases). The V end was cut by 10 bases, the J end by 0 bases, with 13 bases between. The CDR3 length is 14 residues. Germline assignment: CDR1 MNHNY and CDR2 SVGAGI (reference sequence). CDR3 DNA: TGTGCCACGGGACTTCCTAGCTCCTACAATGAGCAGTTCTTC. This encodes CATGLPSSYNEQFF.

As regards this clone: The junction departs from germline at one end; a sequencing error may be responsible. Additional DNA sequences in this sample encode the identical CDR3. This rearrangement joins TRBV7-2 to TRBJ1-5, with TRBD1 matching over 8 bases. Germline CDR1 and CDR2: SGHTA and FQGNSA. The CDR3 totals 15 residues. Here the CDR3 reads CASSHGDRSNQPQHF. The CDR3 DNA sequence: TGTGCCAGCAGCCATGGGGACAGGAGCAATCAGCCTCAGCATTTT.

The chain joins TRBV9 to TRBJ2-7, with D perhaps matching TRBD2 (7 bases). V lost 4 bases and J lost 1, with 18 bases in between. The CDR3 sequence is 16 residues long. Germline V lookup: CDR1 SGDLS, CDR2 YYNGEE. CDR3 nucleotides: TGTGCCAGCAGCCCTCCCAAGGGGGAGGGATCCTACGAGCAGTACTTC. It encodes CASSPPKGEGSYEQYF. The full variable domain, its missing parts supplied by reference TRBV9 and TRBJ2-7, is DSGVTQTPKHLITATGQRVTLRCSPRSGDLSVYWYQQSLDQGLQFLIQYYNGEERAKGNILERFSAQQFPDLHSELNLSSLELGDSALYFCASSPPKGEGSYEQYFGPGTRLTVT.

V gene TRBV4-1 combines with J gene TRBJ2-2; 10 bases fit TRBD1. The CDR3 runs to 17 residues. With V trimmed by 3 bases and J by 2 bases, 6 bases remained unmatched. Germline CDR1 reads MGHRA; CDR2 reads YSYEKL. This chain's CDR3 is CASSQGQGRDNTGELFF. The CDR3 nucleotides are TGCGCCAGCAGCCAGGGACAGGGGAGAGATAACACCGGGGAGCTGTTTTTT.

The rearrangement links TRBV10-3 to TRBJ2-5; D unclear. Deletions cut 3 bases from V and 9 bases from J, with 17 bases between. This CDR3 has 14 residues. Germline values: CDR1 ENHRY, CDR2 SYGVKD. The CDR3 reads CAISETGPRGAQYF. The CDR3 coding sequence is TGTGCCATCAGTGAAACGGGTCCCCGTGGTGCCCAGTACTTC.

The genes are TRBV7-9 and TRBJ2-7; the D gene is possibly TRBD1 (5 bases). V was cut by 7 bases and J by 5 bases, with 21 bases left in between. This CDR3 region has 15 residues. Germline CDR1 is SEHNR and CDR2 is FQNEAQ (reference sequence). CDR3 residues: CASILQFMSRDEQYF. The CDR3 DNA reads TGTGCCAGCATCCTACAATTCATGTCCAGGGACGAGCAGTACTTC. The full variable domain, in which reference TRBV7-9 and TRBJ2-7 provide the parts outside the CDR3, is DTGVSQNPRHKITKRGQNVTFRCDPISEHNRLYWYRQTLGQGPEFLTYFQNEAQLEKSRLLSDRFSAERPKGSFSTLEIQRTEQGDSAMYLCASILQFMSRDEQYFGPGTRLTVT.

CDR3 in amino acids: CASSTDRDSYEQYF. The CDR3 bases are TGTGCCAGCAGCACGGACAGGGATAGCTACGAGCAGTACTTC. The gene calls are TRBV7-2 and TRBJ2-7; 8 bases agree with TRBD1. The CDR3 length is 14 residues. Germline lookup yields CDR1 SGHTA and CDR2 FQGNSA. J was trimmed by 3 bases and V by 5 bases; bases with no gene match: 6.

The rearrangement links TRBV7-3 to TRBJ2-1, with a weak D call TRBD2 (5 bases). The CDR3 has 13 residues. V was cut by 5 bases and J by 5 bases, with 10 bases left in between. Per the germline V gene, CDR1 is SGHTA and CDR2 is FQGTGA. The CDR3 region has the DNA TGTGCCAGCAGCGCGCAAGCGGACAATGAGCAGTTCTTC. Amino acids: CASSAQADNEQFF.